This is a list of T cell receptor beta chains from one sample in a study of blood T cell repertoires in COVID-19. Generated by immunoSEQ multiplex PCR, the TCRdb table keeps only in-frame clones and is missing some. The sample consists of 200,000 to 250,000 clones, around 86% of them appearing once. Sequenced: peripheral blood. The receptors stem from a man aged 55 to 70 who had recovered from COVID-19. The CDR3 runs from the conserved cysteine through the conserved F or W. Each record gives: clone size, D gene, J gene, V gene, CDR3 protein, CDR3 DNA. A D gene is named only where the DNA matches it firmly. Clone sizes are given selectively: once, few, many, or a class where the clone is expanded.

size: .
D: TRBD2
J: TRBJ2-5
V: TRBV7-3
CDR3: CASSLRGTSGGAKETQYF
DNA: TGTGCCAGCAGCTTAAGGGGGACTAGCGGGGGGGCCAAGGAGACCCAGTACTTC

size: .
D: .
J: TRBJ2-2
V: TRBV10-3
CDR3: CAISEENYRDKNTGELFF
DNA: TGTGCCATCAGTGAGGAGAATTACCGGGACAAGAACACCGGGGAGCTGTTTTTT

size: .
D: TRBD1
J: TRBJ2-7
V: TRBV4-2
CDR3: CASSQDRDRGREQYF
DNA: TGTGCCAGCAGCCAAGACCGGGACAGGGGGCGGGAGCAGTACTTC

size: .
D: .
J: TRBJ1-1
V: TRBV6-5
CDR3: CASSYSGRTIF
DNA: TGTGCCAGCAGTTACAGCGGCCGTACCATCTTT

size: few
D: .
J: TRBJ2-7
V: TRBV9
CDR3: CASSLNPEPYEQYF
DNA: TGTGCCAGCAGCCTTAACCCAGAACCCTACGAGCAGTACTTC

size: .
D: .
J: TRBJ2-1
V: TRBV6-2/TRBV6-3
CDR3: CASSWVPLSGEQFF
DNA: TGTGCCAGCAGTTGGGTCCCCCTTAGCGGTGAGCAGTTCTTC

size: .
D: TRBD2
J: TRBJ2-7
V: TRBV30
CDR3: CAWNPRTSGFSYEQYF
DNA: TGTGCCTGGAACCCTAGGACTAGCGGTTTTTCCTACGAGCAGTACTTC

size: .
D: .
J: TRBJ1-3
V: TRBV28
CDR3: CVSSRFSGNTIYF
DNA: TGTGTCAGCAGCAGGTTCTCTGGAAACACCATATATTTT

size: .
D: TRBD2
J: TRBJ2-7
V: TRBV19
CDR3: CASRASGTYEQYF
DNA: TGTGCCAGTAGGGCTAGCGGGACGTACGAGCAGTACTTC

size: .
D: .
J: TRBJ1-1
V: TRBV19
CDR3: CASSDPRAGRTEAFF
DNA: TGTGCCAGTAGTGACCCAAGGGCCGGGAGAACTGAAGCTTTCTTT

size: .
D: TRBD2
J: TRBJ2-1
V: TRBV11-2
CDR3: CASSLDPGGYREFF
DNA: TGTGCCAGCAGCTTAGACCCGGGAGGTTATCGGGAGTTCTTC

size: .
D: TRBD2
J: TRBJ2-7
V: TRBV29-1
CDR3: CSVEEIGAGYYEQYF
DNA: TGCAGCGTTGAAGAGATCGGAGCGGGGTACTACGAGCAGTACTTC

size: .
D: TRBD1
J: TRBJ2-5
V: TRBV11-2
CDR3: CASSSTGGLETQYF
DNA: TGTGCCAGCAGCTCTACAGGGGGCTTGGAGACCCAGTACTTC

size: once
D: .
J: TRBJ1-2
V: TRBV3-1/TRBV3-2
CDR3: CASSLGSGRRYGYTF
DNA: TGTGCCAGCAGCCTAGGGTCAGGGAGGCGGTATGGCTACACCTTC

size: once
D: TRBD1
J: TRBJ2-1
V: TRBV18
CDR3: CASSSQGAFDEQFF
DNA: TGTGCCAGCTCATCACAGGGGGCGTTCGATGAGCAGTTCTTC

size: .
D: .
J: TRBJ2-2
V: TRBV19
CDR3: CASSIVKQPSAELFF
DNA: TGTGCCAGTAGTATAGTAAAACAGCCTAGCGCGGAGCTGTTTTTT

size: .
D: TRBD1
J: TRBJ2-7
V: TRBV6-6
CDR3: CASSDPGQGVYEQYF
DNA: TGTGCCAGCAGTGACCCTGGACAGGGAGTCTACGAGCAGTACTTC

size: .
D: .
J: TRBJ1-5
V: TRBV6-5
CDR3: CASAEGGVTNQPQHF
DNA: TGTGCCAGCGCAGAGGGAGGGGTGACCAATCAGCCCCAGCATTTT

size: .
D: TRBD1
J: TRBJ2-5
V: TRBV5-1
CDR3: CASRSGPGTGETQYF
DNA: TGCGCCAGCAGGTCGGGACCGGGGACAGGGGAGACCCAGTACTTC

size: .
D: .
J: TRBJ2-7
V: TRBV11-2
CDR3: CASSLAPRASYEQYF
DNA: TGTGCCAGCAGCTTAGCCCCGAGGGCCTCCTACGAGCAGTACTTC

size: .
D: TRBD1
J: TRBJ2-1
V: TRBV12-3/TRBV12-4
CDR3: CASSRQGGQQFF
DNA: TGTGCCAGCAGTAGACAGGGTGGGCAGCAGTTCTTC

size: .
D: TRBD1
J: TRBJ2-1
V: TRBV7-2
CDR3: CASSFPRDSQGLGEQFF
DNA: TGTGCCAGCAGCTTCCCAAGGGACAGCCAGGGTTTGGGTGAGCAGTTCTTC

size: .
D: TRBD2
J: TRBJ2-7
V: TRBV28
CDR3: CASSFELAGGRHEQYF
DNA: TGTGCCAGCAGTTTTGAACTAGCGGGAGGCCGTCACGAGCAGTACTTC

size: .
D: TRBD1
J: TRBJ2-7
V: TRBV7-9
CDR3: CASSSDRGTYEQYF
DNA: TGTGCCAGCAGCTCGGACAGGGGAACCTACGAGCAGTACTTC

size: .
D: .
J: TRBJ1-5
V: TRBV6-5
CDR3: CASSLDKSGNQPQHF
DNA: TGTGCCAGCAGTCTGGACAAGAGCGGCAATCAGCCCCAGCATTTT

size: .
D: TRBD1
J: TRBJ2-7
V: TRBV19
CDR3: CASSLQGGPSYEQYF
DNA: TGTGCCAGTAGCCTACAGGGGGGACCTTCCTACGAGCAGTACTTC